This T cell receptor beta chain was documented in a study of control samples from healthy donors and cancer patients. The germline V gene has CDR1 KGHSH and CDR2 LQKENI. The CDR3 loop spans 15 amino acids. V lost 0 bases and J lost 0, with 9 bases in between. Method: immunoSEQ multiplex PCR; TCRdb's copy keeps in-frame clones and lacks some. Here the sample spans about 150,000 clones, under 95% being singletons. What was sequenced was blood. The chain joins TRBV18 to TRBJ2-7; D gene unclear. This TCR derives from a man aged 18 to 35 in good health. CDR3 protein: CASSPPTGSSYEQYF. For the CDR3, the DNA is TGTGCCAGCTCACCACCGACCGGCAGCTCCTACGAGCAGTACTTC.